A single sample gave rise to the 32 T cell receptor beta chains below, sequenced in a study of Graves' ophthalmopathy and Graves' hyperthyroidism (dated by TCRdb to the late 2010s). TCRdb names Illumina HiSeq 2000 as the instrument used. For repertoire sequencing, the TCR beta CDR3 regions were amplified from RNA transcripts. The first round of RT-PCR was done with HTBI primers and the Qiagen OneStep RT-PCR kit, and was followed by a second round of multiplex PCR, then size selection and purification. TCRdb trimmed public reads at Q25 via fastp, called clones via MiXCR and kept in-frame beta chains. Every CDR3 protein is listed once, alongside the most common genes and DNA of its rows. The sample table shows fewer than 400,000 distinct CDR3 sequences, and approximately 20% are seen once. The biggest ten clones account for roughly 1.5% of the sample. Sequenced material: peripheral blood. The origin of the receptors is a woman aged 18-35 years with Graves' ophthalmopathy. Donor details come from another sample of the same person, matched by shared clones.

This clonotype was observed many times. J is TRBJ2-7 and V is TRBV7-9; 7 nucleotides agree with TRBD1. J lost 2 bases, V lost 7 bases, and 11 bases had no gene match. This CDR3 comprises 15 residues. Germline V gene lookup returns CDR1 SEHNR and CDR2 FQNEAQ (reference sequence). The CDR3 bases are TGTGCCAGCACCTCGACAGGGCGAATCCCCTACGAGCAGTACTTC. This gives the protein CASTSTGRIPYEQYF.

This clonotype has at least ten counts. This chain uses TRBV28 with TRBJ1-1; D ambiguous. This CDR3 is 15 amino acids long. V gave up 0 bases and J gave up 2 bases, with 10 bases separating them. Germline lookup yields CDR1 MDHEN and CDR2 SYDVKM. The CDR3 nucleotides read TGTGCCAGCAGTTTATGGCAGTCCGTTAACACTGAAGCTTTCTTT. Its translation: CASSLWQSVNTEAFF.

Many counts were recorded for this clonotype. This sequence joins TRBV27 and TRBJ1-5; 7 bases are a match to TRBD1. Germline loops: CDR1 MNHEY, CDR2 SMNVEV (reference sequence). CDR3 length: 16 residues. V shed 5 bases, J shed 2 bases, and the junction held 9 bases outside the gene matches. This CDR3 reads CASSSRQGGRNQPQHF. The CDR3 DNA follows: TGTGCCAGCAGTAGTCGACAGGGTGGGCGCAATCAGCCCCAGCATTTT.

There are many counts of this clonotype. DNA of the CDR3: TGTGCCAGCAGTTACCTAGGGAGAGGGGTCGTCTATGGCTACACCTTC. It yields the protein CASSYLGRGVVYGYTF. The chain carries TRBV6-2 or TRBV6-3 and TRBJ1-2; maybe TRBD1 (5 bases). Trimming stripped 2 bases from V and 4 bases from J, with 17 bases between. Germline CDR1 MNHEY, CDR2 SVGEGT. The CDR3 has 16 amino acids.

This clonotype has a count of ten or more. The rearrangement joins TRBV20-1 to TRBJ1-2; no reliable D call. This CDR3 has 10 amino acids. The ends were cut back, 6 bases at V and 6 bases at J, with 8 bases in the middle. Germline assignment: CDR1 DFQATT and CDR2 SNEGSKA (reference sequence). CDR3 protein: CSATENGYTF. The CDR3 DNA is TGCAGTGCCACTGAGAATGGCTACACCTTC.

This clonotype was picked up many times. Here the CDR3 DNA reads TGCAGTGCGGGACAGGGCGCGTCAGGAAATAACTATGGCTACACCTTC. This translates into CSAGQGASGNNYGYTF. J is TRBJ1-2 and V is TRBV29-1; 9 bases line up with TRBD1. Germline CDR1 is SQVTM and CDR2 is ANQGSEA. This CDR3 comprises 16 residues.

This clonotype was found many times. The chain carries TRBV7-8 and TRBJ1-5, with D uncertain. The germline CDR1 and CDR2 sequences are SGHVS and FQNEAQ. This CDR3 contains 13 residues. Trimming removed 4 bases from V and 4 bases from J, with 8 bases in between. The CDR3 nucleotides are TGTGCCAGCAGCTCACGCCGGAATCAGCCCCAGCATTTT. It codes for CASSSRRNQPQHF.

This clonotype was counted many times. CDR3 protein: CATSTGSNTEAFF. The DNA of the CDR3 is TGTGCCACCAGTACAGGTAGTAACACTGAAGCTTTCTTT. The V gene is TRBV24-1, the J gene TRBJ1-1; a possible D gene is TRBD1 (5 bases). Germline lookup yields CDR1 KGHDR and CDR2 SFDVKD. CDR3 length equals 13 residues. Trimming took 6 bases from V and 2 from J, leaving 9 bases between them.

This clonotype was counted at least ten times. The rearrangement uses TRBV29-1 and TRBJ2-5; 8 bases are a match to TRBD2. The V and J ends lost 5 bases and 3 bases, in that order; junction bases with no gene match: 11. The CDR3 consists of 15 residues. Germline V gene data show CDR1 as SQVTM and CDR2 as ANQGSEA. The CDR3 region has the DNA TGCAGCGTTTCGGGGGGGAAGTGGCGGGAAGAGACCCAGTACTTC. Amino acid sequence: CSVSGGKWREETQYF.

This clonotype was counted at least ten times. CDR3 sequence reads: CASSSGQGRGNTIYF. For the CDR3, the DNA is TGTGCCAGCAGCTCCGGACAGGGTAGAGGAAACACCATATATTTT. The rearrangement joins TRBV28 to TRBJ1-3; 8 nucleotides align to TRBD1. CDR3 length: 15 residues. CDR1 MDHEN and CDR2 SYDVKM come from the germline V gene. The V and J ends lost 6 bases and 4 bases, in that order; junction bases with no gene match: 8. Combining the CDR3 with reference TRBV28 and TRBJ1-3 gives the whole variable domain DVKVTQSSRYLVKRTGEKVFLECVQDMDHENMFWYRQDPGLGLRLIYFSYDVKMKEKGDIPEGYSVSREKKERFSLILESASTNQTSMYLCASSSGQGRGNTIYFGEGSWLTVV.

This clonotype was observed at least ten times. This chain links TRBV5-5 with TRBJ1-5; D gene ambiguous. The CDR3 loop spans 13 amino acids. Trimming left V 6 bases short and J 3 bases short, with 10 bases between. Germline CDR1 and CDR2: SGHKS and YYEKEE (reference sequence). The CDR3 is CASTYRPNQPQHF. CDR3 coding DNA: TGTGCCAGCACCTACAGACCCAATCAGCCCCAGCATTTT.

This clonotype was observed at least ten times. The chain is built from TRBV12-5 and TRBJ1-2; D may be TRBD1 (6 bases). V was trimmed by 5 bases and J by 2 bases, leaving 12 bases between them. Germline CDR1 LGHNT, CDR2 FRNRAP. The length of the CDR3 is 14 residues. The CDR3 loop reads CASGPNRENYGYTF. CDR3 DNA sequence: TGTGCTAGTGGTCCAAACAGGGAGAACTATGGCTACACCTTC.

This clonotype was counted a few times. The V gene is TRBV5-7, the J gene TRBJ1-1; the D is unclear. TRBV5-7 qualifies as an ORF whose function is uncertain. The CDR3 consists of 14 residues. V lost 5 bases, J lost 4 bases, and 15 bases lay in between. The CDR3: CASRARHQLTEAFF. CDR3 DNA sequence: TGTGCCAGCAGAGCGAGGCACCAGCTCACTGAAGCTTTCTTT.

This clonotype was recorded many times. The genes are TRBV5-6 and TRBJ1-1; no clear D. The CDR3 is 14 residues long. V dropped 4 bases and J dropped 1 base, with 11 bases sitting between them. CDR1 SGHDT and CDR2 YYEEEE come from the germline V gene. The CDR3 reads CASSPYSKNTEAFF. The CDR3 nucleotides are TGTGCCAGCAGCCCTTATTCTAAGAACACTGAAGCTTTCTTT.

This chain connects TRBV3-1 to TRBJ1-5; D is uncertain. CDR1 LGHDT and CDR2 YNNKEL come from the germline V gene (reference sequence). Trimming shortened V by 2 bases and J by 6 bases, and 5 bases separated the two germline ends. The CDR3 is 12 amino acids. CDR3 bases: TGTGCCAGCAGCCAAAGTTTTCAGCCCCAGCATTTT. Its protein is CASSQSFQPQHF.

The sample holds many counts of this clonotype. J is TRBJ2-5 and V is TRBV28; 11 positions agree with TRBD2. The CDR3 is made up of 15 amino acids. After removal of 6 bases from V and 1 base from J, the junction contained 4 bases not matched to a gene. Germline V gives CDR1 MDHEN, CDR2 SYDVKM. The DNA for the CDR3 is TGTGCCAGCAGGTTGGGACTAGCGGTCCAAGAGACCCAGTACTTC. Protein: CASRLGLAVQETQYF.

The chain has TRBV19 and TRBJ2-7, with D perhaps matching TRBD1 (7 bases). Germline V gene sequence: CDR1 LNHDA, CDR2 SQIVND (reference sequence). The CDR3 loop spans 15 amino acids. V gave up 5 bases and J gave up 9 bases, with 23 bases separating them. The CDR3: CASSGLYRGLVAQYF. CDR3 DNA sequence: TGTGCCAGTAGTGGATTATACAGGGGACTCGTGGCGCAGTACTTC.

This clonotype was seen ten or more times. J is TRBJ2-5 and V is TRBV10-1; D is possibly TRBD2 (5 bases). In germline, CDR1 is WNHNN, CDR2 SYGVQD (reference sequence). The CDR3 totals 13 residues. The V and J ends lost 11 bases and 2 bases respectively, with 15 bases between them. The DNA of the CDR3 is TGCGCCGGCCATACCGGGGTTCAAGAGACCCAGTACTTC. Amino acids: CAGHTGVQETQYF.

This clonotype was detected many times. The CDR3 DNA reads TGTGCCAGCAGCTTAAAGTCCGGTGGGTCAAAAGAGACCCAGTACTTC. Protein product: CASSLKSGGSKETQYF. The V and J genes are TRBV7-3 and TRBJ2-5; D not certain. V shed 1 base and J shed 3 bases, with 15 bases lying between them. The CDR3 totals 16 residues. Per germline, CDR1 SGHTA and CDR2 FQGTGA.

This clonotype was found once. The gene calls are TRBV6-1 and TRBJ2-5; possibly TRBD2 for D (5 bases). The germline gives CDR1 MNHNS, CDR2 SASEGT. Trimming cost V 4 bases and J 1 base, with 13 bases left between them. The CDR3 extends over 15 amino acids. CDR3 DNA sequence: TGTGCCAGCAGTGTGTGGGAGTCGGCCCAAGAGACCCAGTACTTC. Encoded protein: CASSVWESAQETQYF.

This clonotype was observed at least ten times. The V gene is TRBV25-1, the J gene TRBJ2-7, with D unclear. Per the germline V gene, CDR1 is MGHDK and CDR2 is SYGVNS. The CDR3 extends over 12 amino acids. V was clipped by 8 bases and J by 3 bases, with 11 bases between them. The CDR3 region has the DNA TGTGCCAGCTTCTCAGGTGGCTACGAGCAGTACTTC. It encodes CASFSGGYEQYF.

In this sample, this clonotype turned up many times. The chain is built from TRBV29-1 and TRBJ2-7; possible D gene TRBD2, 6 bases. The germline CDR1 and CDR2 sequences are SQVTM and ANQGSEA. The CDR3 has 13 amino acids. The V end was cut by 7 bases, the J end by 2 bases, with 15 bases between. The DNA of the CDR3 is TGCAGCGCCTTAGTGGGGGGACCCTACGAGCAGTACTTC. Translating it yields CSALVGGPYEQYF.

This sequence joins TRBV12-3 or TRBV12-4 and TRBJ1-5; D gene uncertain. Between the trimmed V and J ends, which lost 7 bases and 0 bases, there was a span of 13 bases. The CDR3 extends over 15 amino acids. The CDR3 loop reads CASTDDMLSNQPQHF. The CDR3 nucleotides are TGTGCCAGCACTGATGACATGCTTAGCAATCAGCCCCAGCATTTT.

This clonotype was seen repeatedly, ten times or more. V gene TRBV20-1 combines with J gene TRBJ2-7, with 8 bases lining up with TRBD2. Unmatched junction bases numbered 11, after V lost 2 bases and J lost 2 bases. There are 16 residues in the CDR3. Germline-derived CDR1 and CDR2 are DFQATT and SNEGSKA (reference sequence). CDR3 in DNA: TGCAGTGCTAGAAGTCTAGCGGGCGTTCCGGCCTACGAGCAGTACTTC. This encodes CSARSLAGVPAYEQYF.

This clonotype was seen ten or more times. The CDR3 loop is CASSQDGSSETQYF. DNA of the CDR3: TGCGCCAGCAGCCAAGATGGCAGTTCGGAGACCCAGTACTTC. The chain employs TRBV4-3 and TRBJ2-5; D remains ambiguous. CDR3 length: 14 amino acids. Germline CDR1 is LGHNA and CDR2 is YSLEER. V was trimmed by 0 bases and J by 5 bases, leaving 10 bases between them.

This clonotype was recorded many times. The chain uses TRBV9 and TRBJ1-6; no firm D call. The CDR3 runs to 16 residues. V was trimmed by 0 bases and J by 7 bases, leaving 14 bases between them. Germline lookup yields CDR1 SGDLS and CDR2 YYNGEE. CDR3 coding DNA: TGTGCCAGCAGCGTAGCCCCGGCGGAGTTCAATTCACCCCTCCACTTT. Translation gives CASSVAPAEFNSPLHF.

In this sample, this clonotype turned up many times. The CDR3, as DNA: TGTGCCAGCAGTTCACAGGACAGGGTCTTGGAGACCCAGTACTTC. Protein sequence: CASSSQDRVLETQYF. This chain connects TRBV27 to TRBJ2-5; 8 bases fit TRBD1. In germline, CDR1 is MNHEY, CDR2 SMNVEV (reference sequence). CDR3 size: 15 residues. V lost 4 bases, J lost 5 bases, and 9 bases stayed unmatched.

This clonotype was counted ten times or more. A read error may account for a junction end that differs from germline. CDR3 protein: CSVVSRAHTGELVF. The CDR3 DNA sequence: TGCAGCGTTGTGTCCAGGGCGCACACCGGGGAGCTGGTTTTT. V usage is TRBV29-1 and J usage is TRBJ2-2, with D perhaps matching TRBD1 or TRBD2 (5 bases each). The CDR3 extends over 14 amino acids. Germline-derived CDR1 and CDR2 are SQVTM and ANQGSEA.

The table lists this clonotype with many counts. V is TRBV6-1 and J is TRBJ1-2, with D perhaps TRBD1 (5 bases). In germline, CDR1 is MNHNS, CDR2 SASEGT. The CDR3 is 14 residues long. V lost 8 bases, J lost 4 bases, and 17 bases lay in between. Here the CDR3 reads CASSYGGSGYGYTF. The CDR3, as DNA: TGTGCCAGCTCCTACGGGGGTTCAGGCTATGGCTACACCTTC.

This clonotype was seen many times. The rearrangement joins TRBV7-2 to TRBJ2-7; 10 bases line up with TRBD1. Germline values: CDR1 SGHTA, CDR2 FQGNSA. The CDR3 is 14 residues long. The V and J ends lost 0 bases and 4 bases, in that order; junction bases with no gene match: 0. CDR3 protein: CASSLADRGYEQYF. The CDR3 DNA sequence: TGTGCCAGCAGCTTAGCGGACAGGGGGTACGAGCAGTACTTC.

This clonotype was seen ten or more times. The rearrangement joins TRBV9 to TRBJ1-6; D unresolved. The CDR3 runs to 17 residues. V shed 0 bases and J shed 0 bases, with 10 bases lying between them. CDR1 SGDLS and CDR2 YYNGEE come from the germline V gene. CDR3 coding DNA: TGTGCCAGCAGCGTAGCTCAGTGGAGCTCCTATAATTCACCCCTCCACTTT. It codes for CASSVAQWSSYNSPLHF.

Many counts were recorded for this clonotype. The CDR3 DNA sequence: TGTGCCAGCTCATTAACCGGGACTAGCGGGGACGAGCAGTACTTC. It yields the protein CASSLTGTSGDEQYF. The gene calls are TRBV18 and TRBJ2-7, with TRBD2 identical over 13 bases. Germline-derived CDR1 and CDR2 are KGHSH and LQKENI. CDR3 length: 15 residues. The junction had 6 bases not matched to a gene; V was cut back by 5 bases and J by 5 bases. The whole variable domain, remainder taken from reference TRBV18 and TRBJ2-7, is NAGVMQNPRHLVRRRGQEARLRCSPMKGHSHVYWYRQLPEEGLKFMVYLQKENIIDESGMPKERFSAEFPKEGPSILRIQQVVRGDSAAYFCASSLTGTSGDEQYFGPGTRLTVT.